The T cell receptor beta chain under discussion was sequenced for a study of blood T cell repertoires in COVID-19. Study in general: The United States, Italy and Spain provided the acute and convalescent COVID-19 samples. PBMCs, B-cell-depleted T cells, or T cells were the source of the cDNA or gDNA that made up the material.

As processed by the authors: It was from reference gene primer amplification that nucleated cell counts were estimated. Only in-frame clones appear in the TCRdb table, and some are missing; sequencing was by immunoSEQ multiplex PCR. The V and J calls and clone size were taken over from that table, and D and trimming were inferred from the DNA. The sample holds approximately 220,000 clones; roughly 84% are singletons and the top ten take about 3%. The source material was peripheral blood. The clonotype was recovered from a woman younger than 45 who had recovered from COVID-19.

The DNA for the CDR3 is TGTGCCAGTAGTATAGGGGGGACAGGCGATTATCAGCCCCAGCATTTT. This translates into CASSIGGTGDYQPQHF. J is TRBJ1-5 and V is TRBV19, with TRBD1 identical over 8 bases. This CDR3 has 16 amino acids. Germline trimming cut 1 base from V and 5 bases from J; bases unmatched to any gene: 7. Germline V gene lookup returns CDR1 LNHDA and CDR2 SQIVND (reference sequence).